A selection of T cell receptor beta chains follows, all from one sample in a study of regulatory T cells in long-lasting Graves disease. TCRdb reprocessed the multiplex PCR reads via MiXCR and lists one record per CDR3 protein. The sample includes 700,000 or so distinct CDR3 sequences, 25% to 30% seen only once; the top ten take about two fifths. Sequencing was performed on peripheral blood mononuclear cells (PBMCs), taken when the disease was refractory, from a patient treated with antithyroid drugs. The origin of the receptors is a female donor with Graves disease. CDR3s include the opening cysteine and the closing phenylalanine or tryptophan. The D gene is left open where the match is weak. For some rows the clone size is stated as once, few or many, or as a class when expanded; others skip it.

V	J	length	size	D	DNA	CDR3
TRBV5-1	TRBJ2-7	16	NA	TRBD2	TGCGCCAGCAGCGTTACGGGACTAGCGGGAGAATACGAGCAGTACTTC	CASSVTGLAGEYEQYF
TRBV6-2/TRBV6-3	TRBJ2-7	14	once	NA	TGTGCCAGCAGTGACCTCCGAAGGTCCTACGAGCAGTACTTC	CASSDLRRSYEQYF
TRBV2	TRBJ2-7	16	few	TRBD2	TGTGCCAGCAGTGCCTCCGGGACTAGCGGATTTTACGAGCAGTACTTC	CASSASGTSGFYEQYF
TRBV12-3/TRBV12-4	TRBJ2-7	17	few	NA	TGTGCCAGCAGTTTCAAAGCCAGCCCCAATTCTTACTACGAGCAGTACTTC	CASSFKASPNSYYEQYF
TRBV11-2	TRBJ1-2	15	NA	TRBD1	TGTGCCAGCAGCTTAAGGGACAGGGGCGGACATGGCTACACCTTC	CASSLRDRGGHGYTF
TRBV7-2	TRBJ1-5	16	few	NA	TGTGCCAGCAGCCAGTGGGGACAAACTAGCAATCAGCCCCAGCATTTT	CASSQWGQTSNQPQHF
TRBV29-1	TRBJ1-1	12	NA	NA	TGCAGCGCCGACGATCGCGGGAGTGAAGCTTTCTTT	CSADDRGSEAFF
TRBV14	TRBJ2-7	14	NA	NA	TGTGCCAGCAGCCAAGATCTAGGGGCAAATGAGCAGTACTTC	CASSQDLGANEQYF
TRBV27	TRBJ1-2	15	NA	NA	TGTGCCAGCAGTTTATCGAGGGGGGGGAACTATGGCTACACCTTC	CASSLSRGGNYGYTF
TRBV9	TRBJ2-5	14	NA	NA	TGTGCCAGCAGCGAAGGGGCTGTTGAAGAGACCCAGTACTTC	CASSEGAVEETQYF
TRBV2	TRBJ2-1	14	NA	NA	TGTGCCAGCAGTAGAGGGAGGTTGTACAATGAGCAGTTCTTC	CASSRGRLYNEQFF
TRBV11-2	TRBJ2-4	15	NA	NA	TGTGCCAGCAGCTTAGTCCAGGGTGTTATTGGCATTCAGTACTTC	CASSLVQGVIGIQYF
TRBV6-1	TRBJ1-5	15	few	NA	TGTGCCAGCAGGCCGGGGGGGGAGCGAGGTCAGCCCCAGCATTTT	CASRPGGERGQPQHF
TRBV12-3/TRBV12-4	TRBJ1-1	15	many	TRBD1	TGTGCCAGCAGTAGGGCCGACAGGGGTAACACTGAAGCTTTCTTT	CASSRADRGNTEAFF
TRBV10-3	TRBJ2-2	17	NA	TRBD2	TGTGCCATCAGTGAGACGGCTAGCGGGAGCGGCACCGGGGAGCTGTTTTTT	CAISETASGSGTGELFF
TRBV12-3/TRBV12-4	TRBJ1-1	16	NA	TRBD1	TGTGCCAGCAGCCTACGAACCGGGACAGGGGGCGCTGAAGCTTTCTTT	CASSLRTGTGGAEAFF
TRBV10-3	TRBJ2-7	13	NA	TRBD2	TGTGCCATCAGTGTAGCGGGAGAGGGCGAGCAGTACTTC	CAISVAGEGEQYF
TRBV9	TRBJ1-1	12	few	NA	TGTGCCAGCAGCGCGACGGACCGTGAAGCTTTCTTT	CASSATDREAFF
TRBV5-6	TRBJ1-3	16	NA	NA	TGTGCCAGCAGCTTAAAAGCCCTCGGATCTGGAAACACCATATATTTT	CASSLKALGSGNTIYF
TRBV20-1	TRBJ2-7	13	NA	TRBD2	TGCAGTGTAAGACTAGCGTCTAGGTACGAGCAGTACTTC	CSVRLASRYEQYF
TRBV5-1	TRBJ1-1	14	NA	NA	TGCGCCAGCAGCGCGGGACACCTGAGCACTGAAGCTTTCTTT	CASSAGHLSTEAFF
TRBV7-3	TRBJ1-2	15	NA	NA	TGTGCCAGCAGCCTTCAGACAGGACCACCCTATGGCTACACCTTC	CASSLQTGPPYGYTF
TRBV24-1	TRBJ1-1	13	few	NA	TGTGCCACCAGCCCTCGGGGAGGAACTGAAGCTTTCTTT	CATSPRGGTEAFF
TRBV2	TRBJ2-5	13	many	NA	TGTGCCAGCAGACCAGGGGGGCAAGAGACCCAGTACTTC	CASRPGGQETQYF
TRBV10-3	TRBJ1-5	14	few	NA	TGTGCCATCAGTGTTGACAGGAGCAATCAGCCCCAGCATTTT	CAISVDRSNQPQHF
TRBV6-1	TRBJ2-7	14	few	TRBD1	TGTGCCAGCAGAACCGCCGGGACAGGGGGCGAGCAGTACTTC	CASRTAGTGGEQYF
TRBV5-6	TRBJ2-7	11	NA	NA	TGTGCCAGCAGCTTAGCGACCGAGCAGTACTTC	CASSLATEQYF
TRBV12-3/TRBV12-4	TRBJ1-2	14	few	NA	TGTGCCAGCAGCCCCGGGACACGGACCTATGGCTACACCTTC	CASSPGTRTYGYTF
TRBV6-1	TRBJ1-5	16	NA	TRBD1	TGTGCCAGCAGCACCAATCCTACAGGGGTCAATCAGCCCCAGCATTTT	CASSTNPTGVNQPQHF
TRBV30	TRBJ1-5	14	NA	NA	TGTGCCTGGAGCCTACAGGGAAGCAATCAGCCCCAGCATTTT	CAWSLQGSNQPQHF
TRBV5-5	TRBJ1-6	13	NA	TRBD1	TGTGCCAGCAGCTGGACAGGGGAATCACCCCTCCACTTT	CASSWTGESPLHF
TRBV9	TRBJ1-1	14	few	NA	TGTGCCAGCAGCGTAGAAGGGGGGATCACTGAAGCTTTCTTT	CASSVEGGITEAFF
TRBV12-5	TRBJ2-7	16	many	TRBD1	TGTGCTAGTGGTTTGTATTACGGACAGGCCCCCTACGAGCAGTACTTC	CASGLYYGQAPYEQYF
TRBV27	TRBJ2-7	15	NA	NA	TGTGCCAGCACCCTGGAGGGGCAGGGGTCCCACGAGCAGTACTTC	CASTLEGQGSHEQYF
TRBV28	TRBJ1-2	12	many	TRBD1	TGTGCCAGCAGCTTCAGGGGGAATGGCTACACCTTC	CASSFRGNGYTF
TRBV28	TRBJ1-3	15	few	TRBD1	TGTGCCAGCAGTGTTACAGGGGGCTCTGGAAACACCATATATTTT	CASSVTGGSGNTIYF
TRBV10-3	TRBJ2-5	14	NA	NA	TGTGCCACCTCTCGACGGACCCAACAAGAGACCCAGTACTTC	CATSRRTQQETQYF
TRBV7-3	TRBJ1-1	14	many	NA	TGTGCCAGCAGCTTGACAGCGAGGAACACTGAAGCTTTCTTT	CASSLTARNTEAFF
TRBV28	TRBJ1-2	12	many	NA	TGTGCCAGCATGAGAGGGAATGGAGGCTACACCTTC	CASMRGNGGYTF
TRBV10-3	TRBJ1-4	15	NA	TRBD1	TGTGCCAGCCGGCAGGGGGAAGGGACTAATGAAAAACTGTTTTTT	CASRQGEGTNEKLFF
TRBV7-9	TRBJ1-4	12	few	NA	TGTGCCAGCAGCATAACTAATGAAAAACTGTTTTTT	CASSITNEKLFF
TRBV9	TRBJ1-4	15	few	NA	TGTGCCAGCAGCGCCCAGGGGACTCGGGCGGAAAAACTGTTTTTT	CASSAQGTRAEKLFF
TRBV12-5	TRBJ2-5	14	few	NA	TGTGCTAGTGGTTTGACCCCCCTAAGCGAGACCCAGTACTTC	CASGLTPLSETQYF
TRBV28	TRBJ1-1	12	many	NA	TGTGCCAGCAGTTCACGACCGACTGAAGCTTTCTTT	CASSSRPTEAFF
TRBV5-1	TRBJ1-1	14	few	TRBD1	TGCGCCAGCACAAGGGACAGAGAGAACACTGAAGCTTTCTTT	CASTRDRENTEAFF